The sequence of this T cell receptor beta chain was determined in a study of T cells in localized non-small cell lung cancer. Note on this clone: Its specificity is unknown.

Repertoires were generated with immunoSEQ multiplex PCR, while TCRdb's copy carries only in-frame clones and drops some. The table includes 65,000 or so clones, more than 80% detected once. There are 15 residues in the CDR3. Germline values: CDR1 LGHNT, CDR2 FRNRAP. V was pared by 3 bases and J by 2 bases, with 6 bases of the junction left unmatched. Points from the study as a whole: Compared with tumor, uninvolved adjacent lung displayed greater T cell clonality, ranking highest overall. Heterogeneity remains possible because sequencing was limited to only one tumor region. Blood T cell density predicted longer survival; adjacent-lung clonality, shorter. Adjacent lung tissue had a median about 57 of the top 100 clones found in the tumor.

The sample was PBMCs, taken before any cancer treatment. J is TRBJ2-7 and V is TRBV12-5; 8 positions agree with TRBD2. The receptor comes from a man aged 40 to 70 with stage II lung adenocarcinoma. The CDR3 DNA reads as TGTGCTAGTGGTTTTGTAATAGCGGGAACCTACGAGCAGTACTTC. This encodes CASGFVIAGTYEQYF.